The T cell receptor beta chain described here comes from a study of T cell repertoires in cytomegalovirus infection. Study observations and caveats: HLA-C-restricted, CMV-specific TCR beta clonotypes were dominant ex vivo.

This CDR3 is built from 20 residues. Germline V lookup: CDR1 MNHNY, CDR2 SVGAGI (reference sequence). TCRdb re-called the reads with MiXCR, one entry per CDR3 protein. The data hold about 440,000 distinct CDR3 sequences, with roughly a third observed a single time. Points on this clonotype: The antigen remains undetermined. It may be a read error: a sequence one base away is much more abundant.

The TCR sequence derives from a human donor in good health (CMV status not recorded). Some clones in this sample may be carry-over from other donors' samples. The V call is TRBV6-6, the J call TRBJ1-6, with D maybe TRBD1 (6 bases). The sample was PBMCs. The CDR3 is CAGSYGGVTGSSSYNSPLHF. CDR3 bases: TGTGCCGGCAGTTACGGCGGGGTTACAGGGTCAAGCTCCTATAATTCACCCCTCCACTTT.